This entry describes one TCR beta chain. These data come from a study of blood T cells in healthy people across ages. PCR was performed a second time for about 7 to 12 cycles using a sample-barcoded 5' primer and a J-beta primer mix. A 12-random-nucleotide template-switch adaptor tagged each cDNA molecule. TCRdb fed the 5' RACE reads into MiXCR, producing one record per CDR3 protein. The repertoire consists of hundreds of thousands of distinct CDR3 sequences, with around 25% occurring once and the leading ten covering roughly 9%. CDR1 SGHTA and CDR2 FQGNSA come from the germline V gene. V lost 1 base, J lost 2 bases, and 9 bases lay in between. There are 16 residues in the CDR3. These data are also associated with another study on T cells of mothers and their children.

The sequencing sample was made of blood. This chain connects TRBV7-2 to TRBJ2-6; no clear D gene. The sequence came from a boy between 5 and 17 years old in good health. This CDR3 reads CASSLGVGPGANVLTF. The CDR3 DNA follows: TGTGCCAGCAGCTTAGGTGTAGGGCCTGGGGCCAACGTCCTGACTTTC.